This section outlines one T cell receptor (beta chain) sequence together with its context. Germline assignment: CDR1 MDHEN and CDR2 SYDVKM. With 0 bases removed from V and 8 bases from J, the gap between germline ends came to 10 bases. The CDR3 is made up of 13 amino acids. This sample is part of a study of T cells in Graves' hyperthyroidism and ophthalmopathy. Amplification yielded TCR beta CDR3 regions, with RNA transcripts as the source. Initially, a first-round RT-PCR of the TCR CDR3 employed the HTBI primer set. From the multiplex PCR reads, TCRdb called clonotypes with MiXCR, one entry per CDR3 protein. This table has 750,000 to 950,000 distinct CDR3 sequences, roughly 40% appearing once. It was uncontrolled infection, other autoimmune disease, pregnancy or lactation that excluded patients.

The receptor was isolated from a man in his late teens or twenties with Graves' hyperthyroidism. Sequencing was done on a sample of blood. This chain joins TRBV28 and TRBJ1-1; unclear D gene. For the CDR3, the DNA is TGTGCCAGCAGTTTATGGGCGGATAGAGAAGCTTTCTTT. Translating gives CASSLWADREAFF.